This T cell receptor beta chain is drawn from a study of blood T cell repertoires in COVID-19. Study overall: The cDNA or gDNA used as material had been derived from T cells, B-cell-depleted T cells, or PBMCs.

This table comes from immunoSEQ multiplex PCR, and its TCRdb copy is limited to in-frame clones, with some not included. The sample has tens of thousands of clones, about 88% seen once. The CDR3 consists of 16 residues. Germline V gene sequence: CDR1 MNHEY, CDR2 SMNVEV (reference sequence). Unmatched junction bases numbered 2, after V lost 3 bases and J lost 2 bases. This clone was counted between two and nine times. The source material was peripheral blood. The chain combines TRBV27 with TRBJ2-7; TRBD2 aligns across 15 bases. This sequence was found in a human donor in a cohort sampled during active COVID-19. CDR3 region: CASSLGTSGGPYEQYF. The CDR3 bases are TGTGCCAGCAGTTTGGGGACTAGCGGGGGGCCCTACGAGCAGTACTTC.